This passage covers 7 T cell receptor beta chains from one sample sequenced in a study of T cells in Graves' hyperthyroidism and ophthalmopathy (dated by TCRdb to between 2019 and 2020). Library construction relied on multiplex PCR. The reads were generated on an Illumina HiSeq 2000. The TCR beta CDR3 regions were amplified from RNA transcripts. The TCR CDR3 was subjected to a first round of RT-PCR using the HTBI primer set and the Qiagen OneStep RT-PCR kit. Clones were called with MiXCR by TCRdb after fastp trimmed the public reads at Q25, and only in-frame beta chains were retained. Rows matching on CDR3 protein sequence are summarized as one entry with the most common DNA and genes. The sample table lists approximately 640,000 distinct CDR3 sequences, over 40% of them with a count of one. Approximately 7.2% of the sample is taken by the ten largest. Material: peripheral blood or thyroid tissue (not recorded which). Receptors originate from an adult man with Graves' disease, either hyperthyroidism or ophthalmopathy (not recorded which).

The V call is TRBV20-1, the J call TRBJ1-2; TRBD1 agrees at 10 bases. The CDR3 runs 11 residues. Germline lookup yields CDR1 DFQATT and CDR2 SNEGSKA (reference sequence). CDR3 sequence (DNA): TGCAAACCGGACAGGGGGAATGGCTACACCTTC. Translated: CKPDRGNGYTF.

The chain couples TRBV20-1 to TRBJ1-5, with D unresolved. The V gene lost 0 bases and the J gene lost 1 base, with 7 bases spanning the gap. The CDR3 is 14 residues long. Germline values: CDR1 DFQATT, CDR2 SNEGSKA (reference sequence). CDR3 sequence (DNA): TGCAGTGCTAGAGATCCTGACAGCAATCAGCCCCAGCATTTT. Its protein product is CSARDPDSNQPQHF.

This clonotype was detected a few times. The CDR3 loop reads CASSPRPGVDQPQHF. The CDR3, as DNA: TGTGCCAGCAGCCCGAGACCGGGAGTCGATCAGCCCCAGCATTTT. This sequence joins TRBV7-2 and TRBJ1-5; no clear D. Trimming took 5 bases from V and 5 from J, leaving 16 bases between them. Per germline, CDR1 SGHTA and CDR2 FQGNSA. The CDR3 sequence is 15 residues long.

Comment on this clonotype: This may be a read error: a much more frequent sequence differs by one nucleotide. The chain combines TRBV24-1 with TRBJ2-2, with 8 bases that match TRBD1. V trimming: 3 bases; J trimming: 7 bases; junction bases outside the gene matches: 9. This CDR3 has 16 residues. CDR1 and CDR2 (germline): KGHDR, SFDVKD. The CDR3, as DNA: TGTGCCACCAGTGATCCAGGACAGGGAATGAGCGGGGAGCTGTTTTTT. Amino acid sequence: CATSDPGQGMSGELFF.

Of note for this clonotype: A single base separates this from a much larger clone, so it may be a read error. This chain uses TRBV29-1 with TRBJ2-7, with a weak D call TRBD2 (7 bases). The CDR3 spans 13 residues. Per germline, CDR1 SQVTM and CDR2 ANQGSEA. Trimming stripped 3 bases from V and 3 bases from J, with 12 bases between. The CDR3 here is CSVDYRDYYEQYF. For the CDR3, the DNA is TGCAGCGTTGACTACAGGGACTACTACGAGCAGTACTTC.

This sequence joins TRBV24-1 and TRBJ2-7, with D perhaps assigned TRBD1 or TRBD2 (5 bases each). The J call is doubtful: the DNA matches TRBJ2-5 better. The CDR3 spans 12 residues. In germline, CDR1 is KGHDR, CDR2 SFDVKD. Written as DNA, the CDR3 is TGTGCCACCACCTGGGGGCAAGAGACCCAGTACTTC. Residues: CATTWGQETQYF.

This clonotype was recorded at least ten times. The gene calls are TRBV5-1 and TRBJ1-2; 9 nucleotides agree with TRBD1. With 3 bases clipped from V and 3 bases from J, the junction kept 3 bases outside the gene matches. In germline, CDR1 is SGHRS, CDR2 YFSETQ. The CDR3 has 14 amino acids. The CDR3 here is CASSSTGGDYGYTF. The CDR3 DNA reads TGCGCCAGCAGCTCGACAGGGGGTGACTATGGCTACACCTTC.